This T cell receptor (beta chain) emerged from a study of cytomegalovirus exposure and HLA in healthy donors. The PCR contained 60 Vbeta and 13 Jbeta primers. Repertoires were generated with immunoSEQ multiplex PCR, while TCRdb's copy carries only in-frame clones and drops some. The sample contains over 150,000 clones, approximately 79% of which appear only once. General observations from the study: Later analysis revealed greater clonal expansion in HLA-associated TCR beta chains than in equally common others. A later analysis showed TCR association rates differing by HLA locus, peaking at DRB1 and lowest at HLA-C.

This clone turned up a few times. Its antigen remains unidentified. The CDR3 has 15 amino acids. Germline V gene lookup returns CDR1 SGHNT and CDR2 YYREEE (reference sequence). J was trimmed by 4 bases and V by 1 base; bases with no gene match: 2. This chain links TRBV5-4 with TRBJ1-6, with 7 bases identical to TRBD1. The clonotype originates from a man in his forties in good health and CMV-seronegative. What was sequenced was PBMCs. As DNA, the CDR3 is TGTGCCAGCAGCTTGACAGGGGTTTATAATTCACCCCTCCACTTT. This codes for CASSLTGVYNSPLHF.